One and the same sample provided the 25 T cell receptor beta chains below, sequenced in a study of T cells and Merkel cell carcinoma outcomes. The protocol was immunoSEQ multiplex PCR, while the TCRdb copy is restricted to in-frame clones and leaves out a portion. The sample lists 15,000 to 25,000 clones; about four fifths were seen once. Sequenced material: tumor tissue from Merkel cell carcinoma. Every receptor here comes from a human donor with Merkel cell carcinoma.

The chain couples TRBV2 to TRBJ1-4; maybe TRBD1 (5 bases). The length of the CDR3 is 14 residues. Trimming shortened V by 8 bases and J by 2 bases, and 12 bases separated the two germline ends. Germline loops: CDR1 SNHLY, CDR2 FYNNEI. The DNA of the CDR3 is TGTGCCAGCCGCCCCGGGACTACTAATGAAAAACTGTTTTTT. Amino acids: CASRPGTTNEKLFF.

V is TRBV10-2 and J is TRBJ2-5; weak D call: TRBD2 (6 bases). This CDR3 has 13 residues. V lost 2 bases and J 5 bases, leaving 9 bases between the germline ends. Germline V gene sequence: CDR1 WSHSY, CDR2 SAAADI. The CDR3 loop is CASSEAGMETQYF. CDR3 nucleotides: TGCGCCAGCAGTGAGGCGGGGATGGAGACCCAGTACTTC.

The chain uses TRBV9 and TRBJ1-5, with a possible D match to TRBD1 (5 bases). This CDR3 has 14 amino acids. Per germline, CDR1 SGDLS and CDR2 YYNGEE. Trimming pared 0 bases from V and 3 bases from J, leaving 7 bases between. CDR3 bases: TGTGCCAGCAGCGTAGATGGGGCCAATCAGCCCCAGCATTTT. It is translated as CASSVDGANQPQHF.

This rearrangement joins TRBV6-5 to TRBJ2-2; TRBD2 agrees at 7 bases. This CDR3 comprises 15 residues. In germline, CDR1 is MNHEY, CDR2 SVGAGI. Trimming cost V 6 bases and J 0 bases; bases outside gene matches: 4. The DNA of the CDR3 is TGTGCCAGCAGAGCGGGACTCCCGAACACCGGGGAGCTGTTTTTT. This encodes CASRAGLPNTGELFF.

The rearrangement uses TRBV2 and TRBJ1-4, with a weak D call TRBD1 (5 bases). Trimming took off 1 base at V and 16 bases at J, with 10 bases between the two ends. The CDR3 covers 11 residues. The germline V gene encodes CDR1 SNHLY and CDR2 FYNNEI. CDR3 nucleotides: TGTGCCAGCAGTGAAGGCAGGGTCGCGTTTTTT. Protein product: CASSEGRVAFF.

The V gene is TRBV6-4, the J gene TRBJ1-2, with unresolved D. V was cut by 2 bases and J by 8 bases, with 9 bases left in between. The germline CDR1 and CDR2 sequences are MRHNA and SNTAGT. The CDR3 spans 12 residues. CDR3 sequence (DNA): TGTGCCAGCAGTGACGCAGGAATGGGCTACACCTTC. Translated: CASSDAGMGYTF.

The chain uses TRBV4-1 and TRBJ1-1; no reliable D call. Trimming took off 1 base at V and 4 bases at J, with 4 bases between the two ends. This CDR3 is built from 12 residues. Germline V gene lookup returns CDR1 MGHRA and CDR2 YSYEKL. The CDR3 DNA reads TGCGCCAGCAGCCAAGCTCCCACTGAAGCTTTCTTT. Protein: CASSQAPTEAFF.

This clone was counted only a few times. This chain joins TRBV6-5 and TRBJ2-2; TRBD1 matches 7 bases. The CDR3 is made up of 14 amino acids. Trimming removed 2 bases from V and 7 bases from J; junction bases left unmatched: 4. Germline loops: CDR1 MNHEY, CDR2 SVGAGI. Here the CDR3 reads CASSYLTGFGELFF. The CDR3 bases are TGTGCCAGCAGTTACCTGACAGGGTTCGGGGAGCTGTTTTTT.

The gene calls are TRBV11-3 and TRBJ1-5; 7 nucleotides line up with TRBD1. Germline CDR1 reads SGHNT; CDR2 reads YENEEA. The J segment lost 3 bases and the V segment lost 6 bases, leaving 11 bases of the junction unmatched. There are 16 residues in the CDR3. CDR3 protein: CASRKSQGTNNQPQHF. The CDR3 DNA sequence: TGTGCCAGCAGAAAATCACAGGGGACGAACAATCAGCCCCAGCATTTT.

This clone was picked up one time. This chain joins TRBV11-2 and TRBJ1-4; D unresolved. Germline V CDR1 and CDR2: SGHAT, FQNNGV. This CDR3 spans 13 amino acids. The V gene lost 0 bases and the J gene lost 8 bases, with 7 bases spanning the gap. The CDR3 region has the DNA TGTGCCAGCAGCTTAGAGCCAGGCGAAAAACTGTTTTTT. It codes for CASSLEPGEKLFF.

This clone was counted between two and nine times. This chain links TRBV5-1 with TRBJ2-5; D possibly corresponds to TRBD2 (5 bases). V lost 1 base and J lost 3, with 10 bases in between. The germline V gene encodes CDR1 SGHRS and CDR2 YFSETQ. The CDR3 spans 14 residues. This CDR3 reads CASSLSRAEETQYF. The CDR3 DNA sequence: TGCGCCAGCAGCTTGTCGAGGGCAGAAGAGACCCAGTACTTC. Using reference TRBV5-1 and TRBJ2-5 for the parts outside the CDR3, the full variable domain is KAGVTQTPRYLIKTRGQQVTLSCSPISGHRSVSWYQQTPGQGLQFLFEYFSETQRNKGNFPGRFSGRQFSNSRSEMNVSTLELGDSALYLCASSLSRAEETQYFGPGTRLLVL.

V and J are TRBV25-1 and TRBJ2-2; D is possibly TRBD2 (6 bases). The germline V gene has CDR1 MGHDK and CDR2 SYGVNS. V was pared by 3 bases and J by 7 bases, with 6 bases between. The CDR3 extends over 12 amino acids. The CDR3 here is CASSEGGGELFF. CDR3 coding DNA: TGTGCCAGCAGTGAGGGGGGCGGGGAGCTGTTTTTT.

The chain uses TRBV27 and TRBJ1-5; TRBD1 matches 9 bases. The CDR3 totals 14 residues. Germline V gene lookup returns CDR1 MNHEY and CDR2 SMNVEV (reference sequence). The trim removed 5 bases at V and 7 bases at J, leaving 6 bases unmatched. The CDR3 reads CASSPGTGKQPQHF. CDR3 nucleotides: TGTGCCAGCAGTCCCGGGACAGGGAAGCAGCCCCAGCATTTT.

Of note for this clone: Its ends do not fully match the called genes, so a read error is possible. The chain recombines TRBV18 with TRBJ2-7; a possible D gene is TRBD1 (6 bases). This CDR3 spans 19 amino acids. CDR1 and CDR2 (germline): KGHSH, LQKENI. The DNA of the CDR3 is TGTGCTAGCTCACCTACGACAGGCCAGATCTGGTTTGGCCACTACGAGCAGTACTTC. This codes for CASSPTTGQIWFGHYEQYF.

This clone has a single count. The rearrangement joins TRBV13 to TRBJ2-3, with unresolved D. The CDR3 contains 16 residues. Germline V gene lookup returns CDR1 PRHDT and CDR2 FYEKMQ (reference sequence). V lost 1 base, J lost 2 bases, and 13 bases lay in between. This chain's CDR3 is CASSLDGEEFTDTQYF. As DNA, the CDR3 is TGTGCCAGCAGCTTAGACGGCGAGGAATTCACAGATACGCAGTATTTT.

This sequence joins TRBV5-1 and TRBJ2-3; no definite D call. Germline CDR1 reads SGHRS; CDR2 reads YFSETQ. V lost 0 bases to trimming and J lost 0 bases, with 8 bases between them. This CDR3 spans 15 amino acids. Here the CDR3 DNA reads TGCGCCAGCAGCTTGGGTCCGGCTAGCACAGATACGCAGTATTTT. It encodes CASSLGPASTDTQYF.

The chain combines TRBV5-5 with TRBJ2-1; the match to TRBD2 covers 9 bases. The CDR3 consists of 14 residues. The germline CDR1 and CDR2 sequences are SGHKS and YYEKEE (reference sequence). The V and J ends lost 4 bases and 3 bases, in that order; junction bases with no gene match: 2. In DNA, the CDR3 is TGTGCCAGCAGCGGGACTAGCCGCTACAATGAGCAGTTCTTC. Translation gives CASSGTSRYNEQFF.

This chain connects TRBV29-1 to TRBJ2-3; perhaps TRBD1 as D (6 bases). Trimming left V 5 bases short and J 5 bases short, with 17 bases between. The V gene's germline CDR1 is SQVTM and CDR2 ANQGSEA. The CDR3 sequence is 14 residues long. The CDR3 loop is CSVKDSSPRDTQYF. CDR3 nucleotide sequence: TGCAGCGTTAAGGACAGCTCTCCCCGAGATACGCAGTATTTT.

There are a few counts of this clone. This chain links TRBV4-2 with TRBJ2-5; D is perhaps TRBD1 or TRBD2 (6 bases each). The V and J ends lost 0 bases and 7 bases respectively, with 15 bases between them. This CDR3 has 15 residues. Germline CDR1 LGHNA, CDR2 YNFKEQ. The CDR3 protein is CASSQDRGGYRTQYF. The DNA of the CDR3 is TGTGCCAGCAGCCAAGATAGAGGGGGGTATCGGACCCAGTACTTC.

The V call is TRBV30, the J call TRBJ1-4, with TRBD1 matching 8 bases. V was pared by 3 bases and J by 7 bases, with 10 bases of the junction left unmatched. Looked up from germline, CDR1 is GTSNPN and CDR2 is SVGIG (reference sequence). The CDR3 runs to 15 residues. CDR3 region: CAWSPLGQGFEKLFF. The CDR3 DNA is TGTGCCTGGAGCCCCCTTGGACAGGGCTTTGAAAAACTGTTTTTT.

J is TRBJ2-7 and V is TRBV18, with a weak D call TRBD2 (5 bases). Looked up from germline, CDR1 is KGHSH and CDR2 is LQKENI. The V end was cut by 6 bases, the J end by 4 bases, with 13 bases between. This CDR3 region has 13 residues. CDR3 region: CASSPNTGYEQYF. CDR3 DNA sequence: TGTGCCAGCTCCCCGAACACGGGATACGAGCAGTACTTC.

V and J are TRBV5-1 and TRBJ2-7; D may be TRBD1 (6 bases). Trimming stripped 3 bases from V and 3 bases from J, with 19 bases between. There are 16 residues in the CDR3. Germline assignment: CDR1 SGHRS and CDR2 YFSETQ. CDR3 nucleotide sequence: TGCGCCAGCAGCTACCGAATTCCGACAGGCCTCTACGAGCAGTACTTC. Translating gives CASSYRIPTGLYEQYF.

This rearrangement joins TRBV4-1 to TRBJ2-3; D call uncertain. CDR1 is MGHRA and CDR2 is YSYEKL in the germline V gene. This CDR3 is built from 13 residues. Trimming cost V 1 base and J 4 bases, with 6 bases left between them. The CDR3 protein is CASSQVGSDTQYF. For the CDR3, the DNA is TGCGCCAGCAGCCAAGTGGGGTCAGATACGCAGTATTTT.

The J gene is TRBJ2-4, the V gene TRBV28, with 7 bases that match TRBD2. Per the germline V gene, CDR1 is MDHEN and CDR2 is SYDVKM. The CDR3 is 18 amino acids. Unmatched junction bases numbered 14, after V lost 6 bases and J lost 0 bases. The CDR3 loop is CASRTMWGGPPAKNIQYF. CDR3 DNA sequence: TGTGCCAGCAGAACGATGTGGGGGGGACCGCCAGCCAAAAACATTCAGTACTTC.

The genes are TRBV11-3 and TRBJ2-7; D gene uncertain. Germline CDR1 is SGHNT and CDR2 is YENEEA. The CDR3 runs to 14 residues. V lost 1 base and J lost 5, with 12 bases in between. DNA of the CDR3: TGTGCCAGCAGCTTAGCCCGGAGAGAGGACGAGCAGTACTTC. Translating it yields CASSLARREDEQYF.